This TCR beta chain was identified during a study of response to subunit inactivated influenza vaccine. Study-wide points: Authors suggested each seasonal influenza vaccination recruits few new T cells.

The CDR3 is made up of 17 amino acids. CDR1 and CDR2 from the germline V gene are SGHVS and FNYEAQ. Between the trimmed V and J ends, which lost 4 bases and 5 bases, there was a span of 18 bases. TCRdb processed the RT-PCR reads anew with MiXCR; each CDR3 protein has one entry. This table has approximately 300,000 distinct CDR3 sequences, about 20% appearing once. Concerning this clonotype itself: Its antigen is unknown.

The sample in question was PBMCs from blood, obtained about 19 months after vaccination. This receptor was identified in a man between 50 and 69 years old who received an inactivated influenza vaccine. The chain carries TRBV7-6 and TRBJ1-6; D gene uncertain. The CDR3 DNA reads TGTGCCAGCAGCTCTCAACCGTTGCGAAGTGATAATTCACCCCTCCACTTT. Translating gives CASSSQPLRSDNSPLHF.